These 23 T cell receptor beta chains share one sample of origin, sequenced in a study. TCRdb used MiXCR to reprocess the 5' RACE reads, holding one entry per CDR3 protein. The table has more than 6,000 distinct CDR3 sequences, 40% to 60% seen once. The sample consisted of naive CD4+ T cells sorted from a lymph node. Regarding subset: naive CD4+ T cells, CD4+CD45RA+CD25-. These receptors originate from a female donor with breast cancer.

Judged by abundance, this clonotype is medium-sized. The V gene is TRBV5-1, the J gene TRBJ2-3; D is undetermined. V shed 4 bases and J shed 0 bases, with 0 bases lying between them. Germline V gene lookup returns CDR1 SGHRS and CDR2 YFSETQ. This CDR3 region has 11 residues. For the CDR3, the DNA is TGCGCCAGCAGCAGCACAGATACGCAGTATTTT. Amino acid sequence: CASSSTDTQYF.

In this sample, this clonotype turned up a few times. V is TRBV5-1 and J is TRBJ1-5; 10 bases are a match to TRBD1. Unmatched junction bases numbered 4, after V lost 3 bases and J lost 4 bases. CDR1 SGHRS and CDR2 YFSETQ come from the germline V gene. The CDR3 runs 15 residues. CDR3 loop: CASSSDRGQNQPQHF. The CDR3 nucleotides read TGCGCCAGCAGCTCTGACAGGGGGCAAAATCAGCCCCAGCATTTT.

This sequence joins TRBV20-1 and TRBJ2-5, with 10 bases that match TRBD2. This CDR3 is 15 amino acids long. V gave up 3 bases and J gave up 2 bases; unmatched junction bases: 6. Germline V gene lookup returns CDR1 DFQATT and CDR2 SNEGSKA (reference sequence). The CDR3 spells CSARDTSGAQETQYF. The DNA of the CDR3 is TGCAGTGCTAGGGATACTAGCGGGGCACAAGAGACCCAGTACTTC.

This chain uses TRBV5-1 with TRBJ2-6; D not resolved. Trimming shortened V by 0 bases and J by 1 base, and 8 bases separated the two germline ends. Germline CDR1 and CDR2: SGHRS and YFSETQ. The CDR3 totals 16 residues. Here the CDR3 reads CASSLENPSGANVLTF. CDR3 DNA: TGCGCCAGCAGCTTGGAGAACCCTTCTGGGGCCAACGTCCTGACTTTC.

Only a few counts were recorded for this clonotype. The chain uses TRBV6-5 and TRBJ1-1; D perhaps matches TRBD1 (6 bases). The germline V gene encodes CDR1 MNHEY and CDR2 SVGAGI. V lost 3 bases and J 1 base, leaving 18 bases between the germline ends. The CDR3 has 17 residues. The CDR3 here is CASSYGGQAATNTEAFF. CDR3 sequence (DNA): TGTGCCAGCAGTTATGGGGGCCAGGCAGCGACGAACACTGAAGCTTTCTTT.

The chain links TRBV20-1 to TRBJ2-3; D may be TRBD1 or TRBD2 (5 bases each). V was clipped by 6 bases and J by 0 bases, with 7 bases between them. The germline V gene has CDR1 DFQATT and CDR2 SNEGSKA (reference sequence). The CDR3 length is 12 residues. The CDR3 loop reads CSAGTSTDTQYF. Written as DNA, the CDR3 is TGCAGTGCCGGGACCAGCACAGATACGCAGTATTTT.

This clonotype counts as medium-sized. The gene calls are TRBV20-1 and TRBJ2-7; 7 nucleotides agree with TRBD2. The CDR3 has 12 amino acids. The V segment lost 5 bases and the J segment 6 bases; nucleotides outside the gene matches: 7. The V gene's germline CDR1 is DFQATT and CDR2 SNEGSKA (reference sequence). The CDR3 reads CSAGREALEQYF. As DNA, the CDR3 is TGCAGTGCTGGCCGGGAGGCCCTCGAGCAGTACTTC.

A few counts support this clonotype. The rearrangement links TRBV20-1 to TRBJ2-4; TRBD2 agrees at 12 bases. Germline V lookup: CDR1 DFQATT, CDR2 SNEGSKA (reference sequence). This CDR3 spans 14 amino acids. Trimming at V came to 3 bases and at J to 11 bases, leaving 8 bases not matched to a gene. The CDR3 DNA follows: TGCAGTGCTAGGGGACTAGCGGGCTCGGGCTTTCAGTACTTC. It yields the protein CSARGLAGSGFQYF.

This clonotype was detected a few times. The chain recombines TRBV9 with TRBJ1-2, with TRBD1 matching 9 bases. This CDR3 contains 15 residues. V shed 2 bases and J 2 bases; nucleotides not matched to a gene: 4. Germline V gene lookup returns CDR1 SGDLS and CDR2 YYNGEE. CDR3 in amino acids: CASSVLGTGNYGYTF. The CDR3 nucleotides read TGTGCCAGCAGCGTCCTCGGGACAGGGAACTATGGCTACACCTTC.

This rearrangement joins TRBV5-4 to TRBJ2-7; D unclear. V was pared by 0 bases and J by 0 bases, with 10 bases between. Germline CDR1 SGHNT, CDR2 YYREEE (reference sequence). The CDR3 has 15 amino acids. As DNA, the CDR3 is TGTGCCAGCAGCTTGGGGGCAGTCCCCTCCTACGAGCAGTACTTC. This sequence encodes CASSLGAVPSYEQYF.

The J gene is TRBJ2-7, the V gene TRBV12-3 or TRBV12-4, with D perhaps matching TRBD2 (7 bases). This CDR3 is built from 12 residues. With 6 bases removed from V and 7 bases from J, the gap between germline ends came to 13 bases. The CDR3 region has the DNA TGTGCCAGCAGGCTCGAGGGGGGGGAGCAGTACTTC. Its translation is CASRLEGGEQYF.

The rearrangement links TRBV20-1 to TRBJ1-2, with D possibly being TRBD1 (6 bases). V lost 1 base, J lost 8 bases, and 20 bases lay in between. Per germline, CDR1 DFQATT and CDR2 SNEGSKA (reference sequence). This CDR3 is built from 15 residues. The CDR3 sequence is CSARGGRGRSGGYTF. The DNA for the CDR3 is TGCAGTGCTAGAGGGGGCCGGGGGCGTTCGGGGGGCTACACCTTC.

This clonotype was counted between two and nine times. This chain links TRBV5-1 with TRBJ2-7, with D hard to call. The CDR3 consists of 11 residues. The ends were cut back, 3 bases at V and 3 bases at J, with 4 bases in the middle. Looked up from germline, CDR1 is SGHRS and CDR2 is YFSETQ. DNA for the CDR3: TGCGCCAGCAGCTGGGGCTACGAGCAGTACTTC. Translating it yields CASSWGYEQYF.

This clonotype turned up a few times. The chain couples TRBV12-3 or TRBV12-4 to TRBJ1-2; perhaps TRBD1 as D (5 bases). This CDR3 region has 14 residues. The V end lost 3 bases, the J end lost 4 bases, and 12 bases lay between the germline ends. CDR3 sequence (DNA): TGTGCCAGCAGTTTCCAGGGAATTGGCTATGGCTACACCTTC. Translating it yields CASSFQGIGYGYTF.

The chain has TRBV20-1 and TRBJ1-4; tentative D call: TRBD1 (5 bases). CDR1 and CDR2 from the germline V gene are DFQATT and SNEGSKA (reference sequence). The CDR3 contains 15 residues. V was pared by 0 bases and J by 4 bases, with 12 bases between. CDR3 bases: TGCAGTGCTAGAGATCGAGGGGATGTTAATGAAAAACTGTTTTTT. Translating gives CSARDRGDVNEKLFF.

This clonotype was observed a single time. The chain's CDR3 is CASRQLGGDYGYTF. In DNA, the CDR3 is TGCGCCAGCAGGCAATTGGGGGGGGACTATGGCTACACCTTC. V and J are TRBV4-1 and TRBJ1-2, with a possible D match to TRBD1 (5 bases). Trimming pared 6 bases from V and 3 bases from J, leaving 14 bases between. CDR3 length equals 14 residues. From germline, CDR1 is MGHRA and CDR2 YSYEKL.

The chain employs TRBV5-1 and TRBJ1-2; D gene unclear. The CDR3 has 13 residues. Germline V gives CDR1 SGHRS, CDR2 YFSETQ. Trimming removed 0 bases from V and 2 bases from J, with 5 bases in between. The CDR3 DNA reads as TGCGCCAGCAGCTTGGCAGAAAACTATGGCTACACCTTC. This sequence encodes CASSLAENYGYTF.

V and J are TRBV2 and TRBJ1-2; 11 positions match TRBD1. This CDR3 comprises 14 residues. Germline V CDR1 and CDR2: SNHLY, FYNNEI. The V gene end was trimmed by 6 bases and the J gene end by 5 bases; junction bases not matched to a gene: 5. CDR3 nucleotides: TGTGCCAGCAGCCGGACAGGGGGCTCATATGGCTACACCTTC. It encodes CASSRTGGSYGYTF.

The gene calls are TRBV7-3 and TRBJ2-1; tentatively, D is TRBD2 (5 bases). Looked up from germline, CDR1 is SGHTA and CDR2 is FQGTGA. Trimming took 0 bases from V and 5 from J, leaving 14 bases between them. CDR3 size: 16 residues. The CDR3 DNA is TGTGCCAGCAGCTTAACGGGAGAATGGCCGAACAATGAGCAGTTCTTC. Translating it yields CASSLTGEWPNNEQFF.

Only a few counts were recorded for this clonotype. This chain links TRBV4-1 with TRBJ2-1; 10 bases are a match to TRBD2. V lost 0 bases to trimming and J lost 6 bases; unmatched junction nucleotides: 5. The CDR3 runs 16 residues. Germline V gene sequence: CDR1 MGHRA, CDR2 YSYEKL. The CDR3 here is CASSQEIAGGINEQFF. The CDR3, as DNA: TGCGCCAGCAGCCAAGAAATAGCGGGAGGAATCAATGAGCAGTTCTTC.

This chain uses TRBV5-1 with TRBJ1-5, with D tentatively TRBD1 (6 bases). From germline, CDR1 is SGHRS and CDR2 YFSETQ. V was pared by 5 bases and J by 6 bases, with 15 bases between. The CDR3 is made up of 14 amino acids. CDR3 sequence (DNA): TGCGCCAGCAGTCTGACAGGCGGCAGTCAGCCCCAGCATTTT. This gives the protein CASSLTGGSQPQHF.

This clonotype was counted only a few times. This chain uses TRBV6-1 with TRBJ2-7; a weak D match, TRBD1 (6 bases). V lost 4 bases, J lost 4 bases, and 11 bases lay in between. Germline V gene lookup returns CDR1 MNHNS and CDR2 SASEGT. The CDR3 spans 13 residues. The CDR3 DNA follows: TGTGCCAGCAGTGCCGTAGACAGGTACGAGCAGTACTTC. As protein: CASSAVDRYEQYF.

The chain has TRBV12-3 or TRBV12-4 and TRBJ2-1; D gene uncertain. The CDR3 runs to 14 residues. The ends were cut back, 6 bases at V and 5 bases at J, with 14 bases in the middle. The CDR3 protein is CASSPRNQNNEQFF. CDR3 nucleotide sequence: TGTGCCAGCAGCCCTCGGAACCAAAACAATGAGCAGTTCTTC.